This T cell receptor (beta chain) was observed in a study of T cell changes during pregnancy in multiple sclerosis. Germline V gene lookup returns CDR1 SGDLS and CDR2 YYNGEE. V was cut by 0 bases and J by 3 bases, with 16 bases left in between. This CDR3 region has 16 residues. The protocol was immunoSEQ multiplex PCR, while the TCRdb copy is restricted to in-frame clones and leaves out a portion. Of some 30,000 clones in the sample, about 88% were seen once. The sequences come from CD8+ T cells from peripheral blood mononuclear cells, collected in the second trimester of pregnancy. The TCR originated in a female donor with multiple sclerosis, enrolled in a pregnancy study. The gene calls are TRBV9 and TRBJ2-7, with a tentative D call TRBD1 (6 bases). CDR3 loop: CASSVGSWGQNYEQYF. As DNA, the CDR3 is TGTGCCAGCAGCGTAGGAAGTTGGGGGCAGAACTACGAGCAGTACTTC.